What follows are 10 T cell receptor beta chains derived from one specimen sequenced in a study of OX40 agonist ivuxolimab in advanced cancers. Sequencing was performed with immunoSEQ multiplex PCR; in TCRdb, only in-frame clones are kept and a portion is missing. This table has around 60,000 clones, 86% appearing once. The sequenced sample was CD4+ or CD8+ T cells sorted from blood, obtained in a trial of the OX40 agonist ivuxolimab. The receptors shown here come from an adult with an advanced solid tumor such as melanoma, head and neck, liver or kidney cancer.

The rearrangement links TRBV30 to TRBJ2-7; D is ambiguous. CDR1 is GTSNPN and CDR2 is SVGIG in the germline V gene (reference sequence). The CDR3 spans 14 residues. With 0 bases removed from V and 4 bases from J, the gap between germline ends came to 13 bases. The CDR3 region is CAWSVVPSRYEQYF. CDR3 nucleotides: TGTGCCTGGAGTGTAGTCCCTTCACGGTACGAGCAGTACTTC.

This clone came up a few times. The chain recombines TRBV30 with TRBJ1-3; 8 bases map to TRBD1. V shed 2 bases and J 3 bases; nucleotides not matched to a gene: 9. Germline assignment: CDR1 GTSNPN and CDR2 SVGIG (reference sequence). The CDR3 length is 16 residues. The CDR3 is CAWSFGQGGRGNTIYF. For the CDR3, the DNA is TGTGCCTGGAGTTTCGGACAGGGAGGTCGTGGAAACACCATATATTTT.

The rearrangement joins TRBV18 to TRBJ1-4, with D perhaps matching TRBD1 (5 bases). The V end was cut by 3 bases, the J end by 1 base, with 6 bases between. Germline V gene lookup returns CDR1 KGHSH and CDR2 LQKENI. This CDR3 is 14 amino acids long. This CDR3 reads CASSPGGTNEKLFF. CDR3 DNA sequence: TGTGCCAGCTCACCGGGGGGAACTAATGAAAAACTGTTTTTT. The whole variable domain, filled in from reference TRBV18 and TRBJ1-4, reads NAGVMQNPRHLVRRRGQEARLRCSPMKGHSHVYWYRQLPEEGLKFMVYLQKENIIDESGMPKERFSAEFPKEGPSILRIQQVVRGDSAAYFCASSPGGTNEKLFFGSGTQLSVL.

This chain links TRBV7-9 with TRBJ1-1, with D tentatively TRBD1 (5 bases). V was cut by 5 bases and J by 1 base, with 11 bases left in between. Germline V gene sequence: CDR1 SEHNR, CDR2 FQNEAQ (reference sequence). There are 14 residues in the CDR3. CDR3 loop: CASSLGQGNTEAFF. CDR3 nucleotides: TGTGCCAGCAGCCTGGGGCAGGGGAACACTGAAGCTTTCTTT.

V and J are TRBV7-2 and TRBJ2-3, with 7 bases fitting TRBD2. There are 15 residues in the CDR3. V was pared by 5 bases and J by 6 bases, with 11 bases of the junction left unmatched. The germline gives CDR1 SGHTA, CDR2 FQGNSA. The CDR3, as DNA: TGTGCCAGCAGCAACCAAGCGGGGCCGCGGGATACGCAGTATTTT. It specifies CASSNQAGPRDTQYF.

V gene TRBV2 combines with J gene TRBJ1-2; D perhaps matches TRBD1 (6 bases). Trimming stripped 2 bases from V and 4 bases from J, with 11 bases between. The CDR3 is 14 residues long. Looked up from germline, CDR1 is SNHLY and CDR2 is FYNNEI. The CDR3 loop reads CASSEQGTGYGYTF. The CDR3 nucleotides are TGTGCCAGCAGTGAACAGGGGACTGGCTATGGCTACACCTTC.

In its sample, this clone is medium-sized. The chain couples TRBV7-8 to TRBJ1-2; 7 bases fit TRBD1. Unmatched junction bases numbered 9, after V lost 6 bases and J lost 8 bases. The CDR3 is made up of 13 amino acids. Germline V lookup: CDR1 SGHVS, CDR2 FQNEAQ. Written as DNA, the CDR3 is TGTGCCAGCAGTTCTGACAGGGCGGTAGGCTACACCTTC. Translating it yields CASSSDRAVGYTF.

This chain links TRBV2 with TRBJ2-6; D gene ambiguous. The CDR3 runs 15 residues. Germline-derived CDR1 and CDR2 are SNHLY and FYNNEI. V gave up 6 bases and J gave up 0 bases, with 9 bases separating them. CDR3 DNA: TGTGCCAGCAGGCTCGCTACCTCTGGGGCCAACGTCCTGACTTTC. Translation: CASRLATSGANVLTF.

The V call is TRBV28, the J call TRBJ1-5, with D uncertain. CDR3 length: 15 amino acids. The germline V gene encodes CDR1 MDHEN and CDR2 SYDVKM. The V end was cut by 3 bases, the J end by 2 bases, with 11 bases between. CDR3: CASSFADTGNQPQHF. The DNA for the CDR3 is TGTGCCAGCAGTTTCGCCGACACGGGCAATCAGCCCCAGCATTTT. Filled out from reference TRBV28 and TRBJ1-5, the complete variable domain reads DVKVTQSSRYLVKRTGEKVFLECVQDMDHENMFWYRQDPGLGLRLIYFSYDVKMKEKGDIPEGYSVSREKKERFSLILESASTNQTSMYLCASSFADTGNQPQHFGDGTRLSIL.

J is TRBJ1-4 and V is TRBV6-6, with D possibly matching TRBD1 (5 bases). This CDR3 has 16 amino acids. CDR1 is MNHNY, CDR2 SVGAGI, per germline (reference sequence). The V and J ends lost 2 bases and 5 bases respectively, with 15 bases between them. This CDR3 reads CASSYPPGGANEKLFF. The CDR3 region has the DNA TGTGCCAGCAGTTACCCCCCGGGGGGTGCCAATGAAAAACTGTTTTTT.